The present TCR beta chain was sequenced within a study of cytomegalovirus exposure and HLA in healthy donors. General study results and limits: Being productive about 87% or about 30% of the time was typical of most TCR beta V segments in an earlier analysis.

PCR amplification relied on 60 Vbeta primers (plus 13 Jbeta primers). Profiling relied on immunoSEQ multiplex PCR, and the TCRdb table lists in-frame clones only, not all of them. The profile shows about 160,000 clones, 80% of them singletons. Of note for this clone: Its matching antigen is unknown.

V lost 5 bases, J lost 2 bases, and 6 bases stayed unmatched. Germline V gene data show CDR1 as SGHAT and CDR2 as FQNNGV. The CDR3 covers 14 residues. Material for sequencing was PBMCs. The receptor was derived from a man younger than 35 in good health and CMV-seropositive. The chain links TRBV11-2 to TRBJ2-7; 7 bases match TRBD1. The CDR3 DNA is TGTGCCAGCAGCACGGACAGGACCGCCTACGAGCAGTACTTC. Translation: CASSTDRTAYEQYF. The complete variable domain, with remaining parts taken from reference TRBV11-2 and TRBJ2-7, reads EAGVAQSPRYKIIEKRQSVAFWCNPISGHATLYWYQQILGQGPKLLIQFQNNGVVDDSQLPKDRFSAERLKGVDSTLKIQPAKLEDSAVYLCASSTDRTAYEQYFGPGTRLTVT.